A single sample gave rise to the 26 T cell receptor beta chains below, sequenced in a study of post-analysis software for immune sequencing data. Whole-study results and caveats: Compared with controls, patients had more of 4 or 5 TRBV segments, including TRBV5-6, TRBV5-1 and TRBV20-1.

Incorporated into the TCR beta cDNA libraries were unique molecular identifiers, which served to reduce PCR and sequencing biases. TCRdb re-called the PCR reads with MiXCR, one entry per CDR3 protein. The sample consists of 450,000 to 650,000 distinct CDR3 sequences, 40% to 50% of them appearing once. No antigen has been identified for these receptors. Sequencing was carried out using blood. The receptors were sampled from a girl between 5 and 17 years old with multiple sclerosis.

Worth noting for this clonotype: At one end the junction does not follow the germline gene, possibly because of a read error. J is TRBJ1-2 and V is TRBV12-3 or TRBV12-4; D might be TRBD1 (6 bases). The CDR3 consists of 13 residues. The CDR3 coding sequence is TGTGTCAGCAGTTTCCAGGGGACCTATGGCTACACCTTC. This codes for CVSSFQGTYGYTF.

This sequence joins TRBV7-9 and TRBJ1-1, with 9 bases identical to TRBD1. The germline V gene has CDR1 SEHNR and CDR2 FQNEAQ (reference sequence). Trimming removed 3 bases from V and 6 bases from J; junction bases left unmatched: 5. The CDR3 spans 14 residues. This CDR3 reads CASSFGQGRAEAFF. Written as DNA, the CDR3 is TGTGCCAGCAGCTTTGGACAGGGGAGGGCTGAAGCTTTCTTT. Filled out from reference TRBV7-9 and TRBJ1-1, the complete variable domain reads DTGVSQNPRHKITKRGQNVTFRCDPISEHNRLYWYRQTLGQGPEFLTYFQNEAQLEKSRLLSDRFSAERPKGSFSTLEIQRTEQGDSAMYLCASSFGQGRAEAFFGQGTRLTVV.

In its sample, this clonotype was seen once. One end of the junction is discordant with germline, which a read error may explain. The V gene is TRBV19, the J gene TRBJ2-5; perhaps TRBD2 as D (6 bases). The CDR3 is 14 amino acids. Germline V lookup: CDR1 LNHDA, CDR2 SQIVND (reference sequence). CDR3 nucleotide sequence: TGTGCCAGTAGCTCCGGACTACTACAAGAGATCCAGTACTTC. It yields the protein CASSSGLLQEIQYF.

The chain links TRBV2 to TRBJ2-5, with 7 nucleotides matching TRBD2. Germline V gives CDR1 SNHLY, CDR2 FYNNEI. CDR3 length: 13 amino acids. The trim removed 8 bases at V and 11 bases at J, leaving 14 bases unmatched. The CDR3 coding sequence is TGTGCCAGCCGACTAGCTACAGTGGGAGAGCAGTACTTC. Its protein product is CASRLATVGEQYF. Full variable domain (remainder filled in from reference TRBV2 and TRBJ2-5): EPEVTQTPSHQVTQMGQEVILRCVPISNHLYFYWYRQILGQKVEFLVSFYNNEISEKSEIFDDQFSVERPDGSNFTLKIRSTKLEDSAMYFCASRLATVGEQYFGPGTRLLVL.

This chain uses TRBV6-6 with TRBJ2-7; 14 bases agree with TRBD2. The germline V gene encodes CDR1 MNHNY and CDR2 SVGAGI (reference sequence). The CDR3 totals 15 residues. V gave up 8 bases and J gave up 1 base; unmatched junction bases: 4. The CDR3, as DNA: TGTGCCAGCGGGGGACTAGCGGGAGAGTCCTACGAGCAGTACTTC. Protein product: CASGGLAGESYEQYF.

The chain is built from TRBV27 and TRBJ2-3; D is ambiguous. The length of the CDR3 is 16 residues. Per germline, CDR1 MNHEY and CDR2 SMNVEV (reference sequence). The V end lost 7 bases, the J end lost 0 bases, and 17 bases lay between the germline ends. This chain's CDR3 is CASIEGRIDSTDTQYF. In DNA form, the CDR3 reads TGTGCCAGCATCGAAGGGCGGATAGATAGCACAGATACGCAGTATTTT.

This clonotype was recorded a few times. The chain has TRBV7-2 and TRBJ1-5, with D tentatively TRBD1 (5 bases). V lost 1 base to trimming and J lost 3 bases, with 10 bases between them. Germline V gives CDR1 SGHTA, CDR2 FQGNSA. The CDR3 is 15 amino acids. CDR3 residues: CASSLGGGINQPQHF. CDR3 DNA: TGTGCCAGCAGCTTAGGGGGCGGGATCAATCAGCCCCAGCATTTT. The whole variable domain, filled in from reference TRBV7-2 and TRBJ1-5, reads GAGVSQSPSNKVTEKGKDVELRCDPISGHTALYWYRQSLGQGLEFLIYFQGNSAPDKSGLPSDRFSAERTGGSVSTLTIQRTQQEDSAVYLCASSLGGGINQPQHFGDGTRLSIL.

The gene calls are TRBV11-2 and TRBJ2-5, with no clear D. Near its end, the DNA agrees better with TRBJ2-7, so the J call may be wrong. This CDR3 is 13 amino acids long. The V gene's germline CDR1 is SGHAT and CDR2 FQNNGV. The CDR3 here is CASSLVPDHEQYF. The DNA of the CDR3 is TGTGCCAGCAGCTTAGTTCCAGACCACGAGCAGTACTTC.

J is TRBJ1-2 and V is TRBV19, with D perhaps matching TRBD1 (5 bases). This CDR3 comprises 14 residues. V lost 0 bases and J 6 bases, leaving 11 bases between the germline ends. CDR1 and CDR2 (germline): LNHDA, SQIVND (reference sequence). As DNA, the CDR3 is TGTGCCAGTAGTATAGAGCGGGGACGCAATGGCTACACCTTC. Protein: CASSIERGRNGYTF.

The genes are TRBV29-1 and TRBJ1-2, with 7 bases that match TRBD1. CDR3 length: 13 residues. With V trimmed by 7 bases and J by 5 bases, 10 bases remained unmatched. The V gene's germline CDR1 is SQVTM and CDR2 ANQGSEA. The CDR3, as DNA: TGCAGCGCCCTTAAGGGACAGAGTTATGGCTACACCTTC. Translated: CSALKGQSYGYTF.

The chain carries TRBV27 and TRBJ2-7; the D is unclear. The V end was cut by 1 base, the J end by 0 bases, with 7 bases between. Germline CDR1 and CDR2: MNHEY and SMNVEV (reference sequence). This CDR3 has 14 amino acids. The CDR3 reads CASSLYGSSYEQYF. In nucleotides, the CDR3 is TGTGCCAGCAGTTTATATGGCAGCTCCTACGAGCAGTACTTC.

CDR3 sequence (DNA): TGCGCCAGCAGCTTGGGCCGAAACACAGATACGCAGTATTTT. Its translation is CASSLGRNTDTQYF. J is TRBJ2-3 and V is TRBV5-1; no clear D gene. The CDR3 loop spans 14 amino acids. Germline CDR1 SGHRS, CDR2 YFSETQ. V was cut by 0 bases and J by 2 bases, with 7 bases left in between. The entire variable domain, with the rest obtained from reference TRBV5-1 and TRBJ2-3, is as follows: KAGVTQTPRYLIKTRGQQVTLSCSPISGHRSVSWYQQTPGQGLQFLFEYFSETQRNKGNFPGRFSGRQFSNSRSEMNVSTLELGDSALYLCASSLGRNTDTQYFGPGTRLTVL.

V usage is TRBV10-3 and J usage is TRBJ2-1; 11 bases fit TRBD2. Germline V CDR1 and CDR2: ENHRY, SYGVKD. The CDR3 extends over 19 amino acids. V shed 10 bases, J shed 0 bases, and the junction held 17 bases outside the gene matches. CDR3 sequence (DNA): TGTGCCACAGCACTGACTAGCGGGGTTTCCCGAAGCTCCTACAATGAGCAGTTCTTC. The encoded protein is CATALTSGVSRSSYNEQFF.

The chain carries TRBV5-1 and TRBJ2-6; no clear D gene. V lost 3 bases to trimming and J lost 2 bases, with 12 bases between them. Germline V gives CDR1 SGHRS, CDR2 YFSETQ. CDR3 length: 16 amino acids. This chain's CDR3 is CASSWGWVAGANVLTF. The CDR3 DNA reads TGCGCCAGCAGCTGGGGATGGGTGGCTGGGGCCAACGTCCTGACTTTC.

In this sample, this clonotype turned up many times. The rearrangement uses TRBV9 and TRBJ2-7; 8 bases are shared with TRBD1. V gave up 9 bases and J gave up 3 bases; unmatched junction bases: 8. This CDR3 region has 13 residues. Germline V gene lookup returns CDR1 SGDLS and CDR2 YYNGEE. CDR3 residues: CAIDRGPLYEQYF. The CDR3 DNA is TGTGCCATCGACAGGGGCCCCCTCTACGAGCAGTACTTC.

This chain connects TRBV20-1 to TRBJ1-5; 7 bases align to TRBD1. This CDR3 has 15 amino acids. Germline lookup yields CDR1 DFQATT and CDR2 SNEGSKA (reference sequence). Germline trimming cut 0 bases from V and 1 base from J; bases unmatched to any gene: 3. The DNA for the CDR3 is TGCAGTGCTAGAGATCCCAGGGGGAGCAATCAGCCCCAGCATTTT. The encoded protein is CSARDPRGSNQPQHF.

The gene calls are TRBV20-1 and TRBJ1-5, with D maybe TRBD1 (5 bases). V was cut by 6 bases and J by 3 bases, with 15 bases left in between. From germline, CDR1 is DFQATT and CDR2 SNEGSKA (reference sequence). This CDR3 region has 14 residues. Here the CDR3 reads CSAYQGGFNQPQHF. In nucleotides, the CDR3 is TGCAGTGCATACCAGGGAGGATTCAATCAGCCCCAGCATTTT.

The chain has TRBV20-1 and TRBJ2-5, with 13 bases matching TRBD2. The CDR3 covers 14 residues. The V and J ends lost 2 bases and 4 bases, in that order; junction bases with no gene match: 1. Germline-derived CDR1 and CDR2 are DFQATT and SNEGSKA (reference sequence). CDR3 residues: CSARRTSGRETQYF. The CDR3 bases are TGCAGTGCTAGAAGGACTAGCGGGAGAGAGACCCAGTACTTC.

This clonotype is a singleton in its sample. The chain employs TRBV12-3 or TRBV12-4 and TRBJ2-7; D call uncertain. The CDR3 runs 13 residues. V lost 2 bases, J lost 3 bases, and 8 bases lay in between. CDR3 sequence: CASSLSWFYEQYF. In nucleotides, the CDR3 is TGTGCCAGCAGTTTATCTTGGTTCTACGAGCAGTACTTC.

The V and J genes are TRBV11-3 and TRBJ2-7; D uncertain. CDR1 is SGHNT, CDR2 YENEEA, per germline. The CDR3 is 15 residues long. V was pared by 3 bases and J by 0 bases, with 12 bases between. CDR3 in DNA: TGTGCCAGCAGCTTTGGGCAGGCCCTCTCCTACGAGCAGTACTTC. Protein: CASSFGQALSYEQYF.

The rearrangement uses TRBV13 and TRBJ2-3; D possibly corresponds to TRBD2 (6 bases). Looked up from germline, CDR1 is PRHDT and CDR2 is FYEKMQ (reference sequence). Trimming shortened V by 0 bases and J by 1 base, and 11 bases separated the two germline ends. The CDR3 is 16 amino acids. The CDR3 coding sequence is TGTGCCAGCAGCTTAGGCCGAAGGGAGGGCACAGATACGCAGTATTTT. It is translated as CASSLGRREGTDTQYF.

This CDR3 reads CASSLAAGDKGYEQYF. DNA of the CDR3: TGTGCCAGCAGCTTAGCGGCAGGGGACAAGGGCTACGAGCAGTACTTC. This chain links TRBV7-9 with TRBJ2-7; D perhaps matches TRBD1 (6 bases). Germline assignment: CDR1 SEHNR and CDR2 FQNEAQ (reference sequence). The CDR3 runs to 16 residues. V was pared by 0 bases and J by 3 bases, with 15 bases between.

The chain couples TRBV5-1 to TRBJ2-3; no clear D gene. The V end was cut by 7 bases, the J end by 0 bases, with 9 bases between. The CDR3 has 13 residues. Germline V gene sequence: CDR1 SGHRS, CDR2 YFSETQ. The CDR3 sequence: CASRRFSTDTQYF. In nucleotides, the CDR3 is TGCGCCAGCCGCCGATTTAGCACAGATACGCAGTATTTT.

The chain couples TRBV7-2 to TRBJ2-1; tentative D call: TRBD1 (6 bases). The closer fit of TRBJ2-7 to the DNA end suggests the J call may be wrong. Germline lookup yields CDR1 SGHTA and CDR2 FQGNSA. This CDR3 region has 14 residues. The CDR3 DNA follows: TGTGCCAGCAGCCCGGACAGCTCCTACAATGAGCAGTACTTC. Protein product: CASSPDSSYNEQYF.

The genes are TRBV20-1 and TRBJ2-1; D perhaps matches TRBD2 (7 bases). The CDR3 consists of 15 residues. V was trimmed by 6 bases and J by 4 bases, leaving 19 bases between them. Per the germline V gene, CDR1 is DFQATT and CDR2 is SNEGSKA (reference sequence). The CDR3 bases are TGCAGTGCCTCACGGGGGGCCGAACTATACAATGAGCAGTTCTTC. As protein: CSASRGAELYNEQFF.

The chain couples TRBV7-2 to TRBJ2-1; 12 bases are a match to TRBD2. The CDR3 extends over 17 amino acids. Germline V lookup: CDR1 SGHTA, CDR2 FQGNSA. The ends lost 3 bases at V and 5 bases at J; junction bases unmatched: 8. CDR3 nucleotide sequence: TGTGCCAGCAGCTTGCGCCTAGCGGGGGGGGTTAACAATGAGCAGTTCTTC. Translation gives CASSLRLAGGVNNEQFF.